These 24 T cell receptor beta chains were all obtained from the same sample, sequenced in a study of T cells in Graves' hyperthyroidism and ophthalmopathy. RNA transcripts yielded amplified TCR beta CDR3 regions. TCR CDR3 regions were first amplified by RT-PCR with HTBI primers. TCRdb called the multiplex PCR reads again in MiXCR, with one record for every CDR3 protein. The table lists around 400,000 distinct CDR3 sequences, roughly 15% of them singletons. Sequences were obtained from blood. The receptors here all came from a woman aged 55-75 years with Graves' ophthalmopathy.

Here the CDR3 reads CASSVSSGRADTQYF. Written as DNA, the CDR3 is TGTGCCAGCAGCGTATCTAGCGGGAGGGCAGATACGCAGTATTTT. The V gene is TRBV9, the J gene TRBJ2-3; 12 bases line up with TRBD2. Trimming removed 1 base from V and 4 bases from J; junction bases left unmatched: 1. Germline lookup yields CDR1 SGDLS and CDR2 YYNGEE. CDR3 length equals 15 residues.

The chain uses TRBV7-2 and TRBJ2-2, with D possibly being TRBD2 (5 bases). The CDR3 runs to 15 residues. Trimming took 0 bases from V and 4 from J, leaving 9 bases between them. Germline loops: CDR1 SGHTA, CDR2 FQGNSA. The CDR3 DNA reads TGTGCCAGCAGCTTAGCGGGAGCGGTCACCGGGGAGCTGTTTTTT. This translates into CASSLAGAVTGELFF.

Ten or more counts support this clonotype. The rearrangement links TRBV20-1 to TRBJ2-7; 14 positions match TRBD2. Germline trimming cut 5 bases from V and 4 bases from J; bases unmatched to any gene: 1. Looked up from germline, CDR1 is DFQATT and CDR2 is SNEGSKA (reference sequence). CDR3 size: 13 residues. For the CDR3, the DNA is TGCAGTGCTGGGACTAGCGGGAGTTACGAGCAGTACTTC. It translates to CSAGTSGSYEQYF.

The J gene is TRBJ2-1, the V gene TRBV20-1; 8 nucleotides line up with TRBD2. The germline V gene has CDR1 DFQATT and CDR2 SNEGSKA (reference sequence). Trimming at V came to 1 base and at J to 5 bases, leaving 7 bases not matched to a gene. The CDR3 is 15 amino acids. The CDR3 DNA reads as TGCAGTGCTAGAGGACCAGCGGGAGTGGACAATGAGCAGTTCTTC. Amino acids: CSARGPAGVDNEQFF.

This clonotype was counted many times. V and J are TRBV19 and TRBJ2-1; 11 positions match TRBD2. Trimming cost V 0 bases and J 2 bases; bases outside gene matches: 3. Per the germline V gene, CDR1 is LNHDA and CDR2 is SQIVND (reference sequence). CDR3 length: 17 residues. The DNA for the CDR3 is TGTGCCAGTAGTATAGATGGGACTAGCGGTACCTACAATGAGCAGTTCTTC. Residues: CASSIDGTSGTYNEQFF.

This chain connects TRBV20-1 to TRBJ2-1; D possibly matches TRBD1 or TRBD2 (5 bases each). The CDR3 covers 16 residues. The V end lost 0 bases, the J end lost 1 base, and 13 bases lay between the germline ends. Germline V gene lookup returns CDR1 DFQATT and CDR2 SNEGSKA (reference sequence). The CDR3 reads CSARDEGPSSYNEQFF. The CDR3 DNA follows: TGCAGTGCTAGAGATGAGGGACCCTCGTCCTACAATGAGCAGTTCTTC.

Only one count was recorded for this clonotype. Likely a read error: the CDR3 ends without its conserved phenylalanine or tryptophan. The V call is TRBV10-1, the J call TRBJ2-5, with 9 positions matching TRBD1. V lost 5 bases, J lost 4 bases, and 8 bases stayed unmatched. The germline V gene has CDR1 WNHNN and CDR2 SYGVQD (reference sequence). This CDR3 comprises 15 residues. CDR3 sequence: CASSPGTGNIETQYL. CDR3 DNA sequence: TGCGCCAGCAGTCCCGGGACAGGGAATATAGAGACCCAGTACTTA.

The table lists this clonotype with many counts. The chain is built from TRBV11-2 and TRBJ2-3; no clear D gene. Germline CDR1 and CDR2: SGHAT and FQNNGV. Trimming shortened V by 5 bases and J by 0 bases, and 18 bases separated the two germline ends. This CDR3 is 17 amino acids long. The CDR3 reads CASSRPLQVASTDTQYF. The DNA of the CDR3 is TGTGCCAGCAGCCGGCCCCTTCAGGTAGCTAGCACAGATACGCAGTATTTT.

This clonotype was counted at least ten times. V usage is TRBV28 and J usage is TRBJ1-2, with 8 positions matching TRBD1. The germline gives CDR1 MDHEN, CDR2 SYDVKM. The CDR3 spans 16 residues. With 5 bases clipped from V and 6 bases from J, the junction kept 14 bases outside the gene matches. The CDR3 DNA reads TGTGCCAGCAGTGACACACAGACAGGGGAGGTGAATGGCTACACCTTC. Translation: CASSDTQTGEVNGYTF.

The CDR3 nucleotides are TGTGCCAGCAGACCCCTGGGGCAGGGGGTTTTGGGGGCCAACGTCCTGACTTTC. It codes for CASRPLGQGVLGANVLTF. The V gene is TRBV12-3 or TRBV12-4, the J gene TRBJ2-6; 7 nucleotides line up with TRBD1. This CDR3 contains 18 residues. Trimming removed 6 bases from V and 4 bases from J; junction bases left unmatched: 15.

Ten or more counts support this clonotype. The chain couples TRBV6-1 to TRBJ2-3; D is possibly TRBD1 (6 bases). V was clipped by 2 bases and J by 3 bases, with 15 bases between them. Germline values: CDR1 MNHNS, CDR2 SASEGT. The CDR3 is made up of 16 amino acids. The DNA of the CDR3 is TGTGCCAGCAGTGAATTTGGGACAAGGTGGACAGATACGCAGTATTTT. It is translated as CASSEFGTRWTDTQYF.

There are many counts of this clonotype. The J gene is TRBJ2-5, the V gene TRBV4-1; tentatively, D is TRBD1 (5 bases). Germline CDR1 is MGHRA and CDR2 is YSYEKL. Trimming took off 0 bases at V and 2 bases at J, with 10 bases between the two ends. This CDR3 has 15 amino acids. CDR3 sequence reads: CASSQDLGPQETQYF. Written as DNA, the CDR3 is TGCGCCAGCAGCCAAGATCTGGGGCCTCAAGAGACCCAGTACTTC.

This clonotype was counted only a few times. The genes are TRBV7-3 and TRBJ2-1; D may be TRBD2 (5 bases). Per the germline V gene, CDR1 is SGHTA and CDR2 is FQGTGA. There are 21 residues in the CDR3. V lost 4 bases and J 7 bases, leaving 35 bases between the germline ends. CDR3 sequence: CASSSPNRASHPHDGRNEQFF. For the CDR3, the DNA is TGTGCCAGCAGCTCCCCAAACCGGGCTAGCCATCCGCACGACGGTAGGAATGAGCAGTTCTTC. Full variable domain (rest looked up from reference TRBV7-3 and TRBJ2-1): GAGVSQTPSNKVTEKGKYVELRCDPISGHTALYWYRQSLGQGPEFLIYFQGTGAADDSGLPNDRFFAVRPEGSVSTLKIQRTERGDSAVYLCASSSPNRASHPHDGRNEQFFGPGTRLTVL.

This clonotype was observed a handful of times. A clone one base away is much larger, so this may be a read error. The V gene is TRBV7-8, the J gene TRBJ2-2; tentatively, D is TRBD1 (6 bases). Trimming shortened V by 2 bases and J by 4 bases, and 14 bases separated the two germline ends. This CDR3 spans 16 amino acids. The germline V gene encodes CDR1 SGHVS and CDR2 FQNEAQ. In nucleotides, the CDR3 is TGTGCCAGCAGCTTATGGGACATCCTGGTCACCGGGGAGCTGTTTTTT. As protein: CASSLWDILVTGELFF.

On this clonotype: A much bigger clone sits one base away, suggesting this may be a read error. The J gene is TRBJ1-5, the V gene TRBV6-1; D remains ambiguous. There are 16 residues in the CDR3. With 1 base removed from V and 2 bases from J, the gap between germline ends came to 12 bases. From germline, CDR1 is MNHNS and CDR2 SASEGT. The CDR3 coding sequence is TGTGCCAGCAGTGAAGACGTCACCTTTGGCAATCAGCCCCAGCATTTT. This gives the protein CASSEDVTFGNQPQHF.

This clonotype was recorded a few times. DNA for the CDR3: TGTGCCAGCAGTCGGACTAGCGGAGGCAACGAGCAGTACTTC. Translated: CASSRTSGGNEQYF. The V call is TRBV12-3 or TRBV12-4, the J call TRBJ2-7; 10 bases agree with TRBD2. The J segment lost 5 bases and the V segment lost 5 bases, leaving 6 bases of the junction unmatched. The CDR3 is made up of 14 amino acids.

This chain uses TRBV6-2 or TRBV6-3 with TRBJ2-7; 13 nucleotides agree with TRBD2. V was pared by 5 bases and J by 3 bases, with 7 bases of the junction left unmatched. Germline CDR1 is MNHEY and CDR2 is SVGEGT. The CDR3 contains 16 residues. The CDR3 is CASSPLRTSGSYEQYF. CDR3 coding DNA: TGTGCCAGCAGTCCCCTACGGACTAGCGGGAGCTACGAGCAGTACTTC.

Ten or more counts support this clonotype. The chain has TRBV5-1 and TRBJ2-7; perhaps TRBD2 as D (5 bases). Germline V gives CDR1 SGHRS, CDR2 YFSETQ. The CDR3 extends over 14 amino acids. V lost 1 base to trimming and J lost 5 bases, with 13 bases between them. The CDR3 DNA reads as TGCGCCAGCAGCTTGACTAGGGCGGTGAACGAGCAGTACTTC. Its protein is CASSLTRAVNEQYF.

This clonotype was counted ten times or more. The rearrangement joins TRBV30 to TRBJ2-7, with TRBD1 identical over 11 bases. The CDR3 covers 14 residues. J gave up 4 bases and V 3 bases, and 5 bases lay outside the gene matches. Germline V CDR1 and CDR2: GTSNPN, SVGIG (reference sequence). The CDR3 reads CAWRGDRGVYEQYF. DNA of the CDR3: TGTGCCTGGAGGGGGGACAGGGGGGTATACGAGCAGTACTTC.

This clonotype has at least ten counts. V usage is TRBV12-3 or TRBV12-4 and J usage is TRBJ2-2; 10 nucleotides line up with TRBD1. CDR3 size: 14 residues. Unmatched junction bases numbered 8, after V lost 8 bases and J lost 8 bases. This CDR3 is CASRVDRGSGELFF. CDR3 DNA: TGTGCCAGCCGGGTGGACAGGGGGTCGGGGGAGCTGTTTTTT.

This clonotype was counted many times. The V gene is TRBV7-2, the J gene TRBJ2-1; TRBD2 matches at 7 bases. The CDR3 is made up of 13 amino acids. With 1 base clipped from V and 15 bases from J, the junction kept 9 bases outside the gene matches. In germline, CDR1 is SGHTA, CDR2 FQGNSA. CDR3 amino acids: CASSLVPAGDAFF. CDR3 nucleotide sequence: TGTGCCAGCAGCTTAGTTCCGGCGGGGGATGCGTTCTTC.

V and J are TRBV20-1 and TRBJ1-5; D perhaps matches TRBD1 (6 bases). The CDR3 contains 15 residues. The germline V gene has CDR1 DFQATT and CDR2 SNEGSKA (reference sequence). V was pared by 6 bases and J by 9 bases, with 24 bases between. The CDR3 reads CSAAPGTPDVGPQHF. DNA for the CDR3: TGCAGTGCAGCCCCCGGGACACCAGACGTGGGGCCCCAGCATTTT.

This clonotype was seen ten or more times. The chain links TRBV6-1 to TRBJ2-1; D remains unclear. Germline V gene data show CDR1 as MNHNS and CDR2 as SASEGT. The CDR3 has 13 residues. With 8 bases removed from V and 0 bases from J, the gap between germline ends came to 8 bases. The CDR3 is CASRAPSYNEQFF. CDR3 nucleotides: TGTGCCAGCCGGGCCCCCTCCTACAATGAGCAGTTCTTC.

CDR3 DNA: TGTGCCACCAGTGATTTATTAGCGGGACGGAATGAGCAGTTCTTC. Its protein is CATSDLLAGRNEQFF. The V and J genes are TRBV24-1 and TRBJ2-1; 8 bases agree with TRBD2. V lost 1 base to trimming and J lost 7 bases; unmatched junction nucleotides: 5. Germline CDR1 reads KGHDR; CDR2 reads SFDVKD. The CDR3 has 15 residues.